This T cell receptor beta chain was sequenced in a study of T-cell memory formation after mild COVID-19. Study details: The two donors had largely donor-specific TCR clusters.

The germline gives CDR1 SEHNR, CDR2 FQNEAQ (reference sequence). The V gene lost 5 bases and the J gene lost 7 bases, with 9 bases spanning the gap. This CDR3 contains 12 residues. Comment on this clonotype: What it recognizes is unknown.

5'RACE, which relied on constant-segment primers, yielded TCR alpha and TCR beta cDNA libraries carrying sample barcodes and UMIs. TCRdb ran MiXCR on the 5' RACE reads and lists one entry per CDR3 protein. The table has about 110,000 distinct CDR3 sequences, over 20% seen once. Findings and caveats of the study: CD4+ contracting clones were found mainly in CM and EM, and CD8+ ones in EMRA. The finding that pre-infection memory included some responding clones suggested that cross-reactive memory joined.

The sample was PBMCs or a T cell subset sorted from them (not recorded which). The V gene is TRBV7-9, the J gene TRBJ1-5; D remains ambiguous. The receptor's source is a man between 18 and 35 years old who had mild COVID-19 (a few samples of this study predate the infection). Cell type and time point are not known. The DNA of the CDR3 is TGTGCCAGCAGCCTATGGAGCCAGCCCCAGCATTTT. It is translated as CASSLWSQPQHF.